The 16 T cell receptor beta chains listed next were all sequenced from one sample in a study of sequential checkpoint blockade in melanoma. This table comes from immunoSEQ multiplex PCR, and its TCRdb copy is limited to in-frame clones, with some not included. The data show roughly 8,400 clones, around 74% seen once. Treatment described: randomized to nivolumab then ipilimumab (arm A) or the reverse (arm B). The material was CD8+ T cells sorted from blood (inferred from file names), obtained from a patient given nivolumab and ipilimumab in sequence. These receptor sequences come from a human donor with melanoma.

This rearrangement joins TRBV19 to TRBJ2-5; 7 nucleotides align to TRBD1. Looked up from germline, CDR1 is LNHDA and CDR2 is SQIVND (reference sequence). V gave up 7 bases and J gave up 5 bases; unmatched junction bases: 7. CDR3 length: 13 residues. The CDR3 loop is CASTVTGWETQYF. In nucleotides, the CDR3 is TGTGCCAGTACCGTGACAGGGTGGGAGACCCAGTACTTC.

The chain joins TRBV7-9 to TRBJ2-7, with TRBD1 matching over 8 bases. This CDR3 contains 11 residues. The germline V gene has CDR1 SEHNR and CDR2 FQNEAQ (reference sequence). The V and J ends lost 4 bases and 10 bases, in that order; junction bases with no gene match: 3. The CDR3 loop is CASSSTGAQYF. The CDR3 DNA is TGTGCCAGCAGCTCGACAGGGGCCCAGTACTTC.

V and J are TRBV25-1 and TRBJ2-5; TRBD1 aligns across 10 bases. V was pared by 6 bases and J by 4 bases, with 8 bases of the junction left unmatched. Germline V lookup: CDR1 MGHDK, CDR2 SYGVNS. This CDR3 comprises 15 residues. The CDR3: CASSPPDRGTETQYF. The CDR3 nucleotides read TGTGCCAGCAGCCCCCCGGACAGGGGGACAGAGACCCAGTACTTC. The variable domain in full, with the rest retrieved from reference TRBV25-1 and TRBJ2-5, is EADIYQTPRYLVIGTGKKITLECSQTMGHDKMYWYQQDPGMELHLIHYSYGVNSTEKGDLSSESTVSRIRTEHFPLTLESARPSHTSQYLCASSPPDRGTETQYFGPGTRLLVL.

A remark on this clone: Other nucleotide sequences in the sample specify the same CDR3. The chain joins TRBV10-3 to TRBJ2-7; 7 nucleotides agree with TRBD1. This CDR3 spans 14 amino acids. CDR1 is ENHRY and CDR2 is SYGVKD in the germline V gene. V trimming: 2 bases; J trimming: 3 bases; junction bases outside the gene matches: 4. The CDR3 region has the DNA TGTGCCATCAGTGAGAGAGGGGACAGCTACGAGCAGTACTTC. It is translated as CAISERGDSYEQYF.

The J gene is TRBJ2-3, the V gene TRBV2; 13 bases line up with TRBD2. CDR1 is SNHLY, CDR2 FYNNEI, per germline. V shed 7 bases and J 7 bases; nucleotides not matched to a gene: 5. CDR3 length: 14 residues. This CDR3 reads CASTSGLAGYTQYF. The CDR3 nucleotides read TGTGCCAGCACCTCGGGACTAGCGGGATATACGCAGTATTTT. The complete variable domain, with remaining parts taken from reference TRBV2 and TRBJ2-3, reads EPEVTQTPSHQVTQMGQEVILRCVPISNHLYFYWYRQILGQKVEFLVSFYNNEISEKSEIFDDQFSVERPDGSNFTLKIRSTKLEDSAMYFCASTSGLAGYTQYFGPGTRLTVL.

There are a few counts of this clone. V gene TRBV6-5 combines with J gene TRBJ2-3; TRBD2 agrees at 7 bases. Germline lookup yields CDR1 MNHEY and CDR2 SVGAGI. CDR3 length: 15 amino acids. With V trimmed by 2 bases and J by 2 bases, 4 bases remained unmatched. The CDR3 DNA reads as TGTGCCAGCAGTTACGTGGGAGGGTACACAGATACGCAGTATTTT. Translated: CASSYVGGYTDTQYF.

The genes are TRBV7-6 and TRBJ2-3, with 8 nucleotides matching TRBD2. Germline-derived CDR1 and CDR2 are SGHVS and FNYEAQ. This CDR3 region has 16 residues. After removal of 0 bases from V and 4 bases from J, the junction contained 6 bases not matched to a gene. CDR3 coding DNA: TGTGCCAGCAGCTTAGCTTCGCGGGGGGAGCCAGATACGCAGTATTTT. Translation gives CASSLASRGEPDTQYF.

In this sample, this clone turned up a few times. The CDR3 nucleotides read TGTGCCAGCAGCCCCCCAGGGGCCAACACTGAAGCTTTCTTT. This encodes CASSPPGANTEAFF. This chain connects TRBV14 to TRBJ1-1; the D gene is possibly TRBD1 (6 bases). The CDR3 has 14 amino acids. V lost 4 bases and J lost 2, with 11 bases in between. Germline V gene lookup returns CDR1 SGHDN and CDR2 FVKESK. Full variable domain (rest looked up from reference TRBV14 and TRBJ1-1): EAGVTQFPSHSVIEKGQTVTLRCDPISGHDNLYWYRRVMGKEIKFLLHFVKESKQDESGMPNNRFLAERTGGTYSTLKVQPAELEDSGVYFCASSPPGANTEAFFGQGTRLTVV.

The rearrangement links TRBV5-1 to TRBJ2-1, with 12 bases lining up with TRBD2. The CDR3 contains 16 residues. V dropped 4 bases and J dropped 4; count of bases not matched to a gene: 6. CDR1 and CDR2 from the germline V gene are SGHRS and YFSETQ. CDR3 in DNA: TGCGCCAGCAGCCTCCCTAGCGGGGGGGGTTACAATGAGCAGTTCTTC. Residues: CASSLPSGGGYNEQFF.

This sequence joins TRBV5-6 and TRBJ2-1; TRBD2 matches at 13 bases. Germline CDR1 reads SGHDT; CDR2 reads YYEEEE. V was pared by 4 bases and J by 8 bases, with 6 bases of the junction left unmatched. This CDR3 region has 15 residues. The CDR3 here is CASSPMTSGGYEQFF. The CDR3 DNA follows: TGTGCCAGCAGCCCCATGACTAGCGGGGGGTATGAGCAGTTCTTC.

The chain combines TRBV27 with TRBJ2-7; 7 bases are shared with TRBD1. This CDR3 has 17 amino acids. Germline assignment: CDR1 MNHEY and CDR2 SMNVEV (reference sequence). The V gene end was trimmed by 3 bases and the J gene end by 0 bases; junction bases not matched to a gene: 11. The DNA for the CDR3 is TGTGCCAGCAGTTTCCTAACCCGACAGGGCCTCTCCTACGAGCAGTACTTC. This translates into CASSFLTRQGLSYEQYF.

The gene calls are TRBV6-1 and TRBJ2-7; 10 bases are shared with TRBD2. The CDR3 covers 15 residues. Germline CDR1 is MNHNS and CDR2 is SASEGT. V lost 7 bases to trimming and J lost 1 base; unmatched junction nucleotides: 7. The CDR3, as DNA: TGTGCCAGCATAGGAACTAGCGGGGCTTCCTACGAGCAGTACTTC. Amino acid sequence: CASIGTSGASYEQYF.

This clone was counted once. The rearrangement links TRBV4-3 to TRBJ1-1; 11 nucleotides align to TRBD1. With 0 bases clipped from V and 4 bases from J, the junction kept 7 bases outside the gene matches. The CDR3 is made up of 17 amino acids. From germline, CDR1 is LGHNA and CDR2 YSLEER. CDR3 DNA sequence: TGCGCCAGCAGCCAAGAATTTACCGGGACAGGGGGCACTGAAGCTTTCTTT. As protein: CASSQEFTGTGGTEAFF.

The chain uses TRBV7-6 and TRBJ2-1; 16 bases map to TRBD2. The germline CDR1 and CDR2 sequences are SGHVS and FNYEAQ. J gave up 5 bases and V 1 base, and 8 bases lay outside the gene matches. CDR3 length: 19 residues. The CDR3 protein is CASSLVEVGTSGGDNEQFF. The CDR3 DNA reads as TGTGCCAGCAGCTTAGTGGAAGTGGGGACTAGCGGGGGGGACAATGAGCAGTTCTTC.

The chain combines TRBV4-3 with TRBJ2-7; 11 nucleotides line up with TRBD1. The CDR3 sequence is 14 residues long. The V gene's germline CDR1 is LGHNA and CDR2 YSLEER. The V gene end was trimmed by 4 bases and the J gene end by 6 bases; junction bases not matched to a gene: 5. The CDR3 reads CASSPKDRGLEQYF. For the CDR3, the DNA is TGCGCCAGCAGCCCGAAGGACAGGGGGCTCGAGCAGTACTTC.

The chain recombines TRBV2 with TRBJ2-5, with TRBD2 matching 11 bases. The V and J ends lost 6 bases and 2 bases, in that order; junction bases with no gene match: 5. The germline CDR1 and CDR2 sequences are SNHLY and FYNNEI. This CDR3 spans 15 amino acids. CDR3 residues: CASRRSGGEQETQYF. The CDR3 coding sequence is TGTGCCAGCAGGCGTAGCGGGGGGGAGCAAGAGACCCAGTACTTC.